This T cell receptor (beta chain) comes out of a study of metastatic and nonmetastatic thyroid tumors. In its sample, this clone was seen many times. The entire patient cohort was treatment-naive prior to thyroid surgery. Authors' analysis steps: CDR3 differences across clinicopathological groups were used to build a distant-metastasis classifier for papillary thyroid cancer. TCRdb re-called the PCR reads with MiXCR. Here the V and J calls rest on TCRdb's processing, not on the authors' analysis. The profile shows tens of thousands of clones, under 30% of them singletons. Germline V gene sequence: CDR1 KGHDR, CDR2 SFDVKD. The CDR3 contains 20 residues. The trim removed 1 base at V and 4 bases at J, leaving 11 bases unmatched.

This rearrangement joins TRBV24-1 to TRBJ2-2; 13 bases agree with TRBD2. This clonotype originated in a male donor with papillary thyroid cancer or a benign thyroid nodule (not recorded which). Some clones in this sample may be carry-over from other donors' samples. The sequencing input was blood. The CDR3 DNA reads TGTGCCACCAGTGATTTCAGGACCGGACTAGCGGGAGTAACCACCGGGGAGCTGTTTTTT. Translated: CATSDFRTGLAGVTTGELFF.